This T cell receptor beta chain was identified during a study of blood T cell repertoires in COVID-19. Looking at the study overall: Nucleic acid was either cDNA or gDNA, and it came from T cells, B-cell-depleted T cells, or PBMCs.

Original handling: For nucleated cells, counts were estimated from reference gene primer amplification. TCRdb keeps only in-frame clones here, not all; method: immunoSEQ multiplex PCR. D and trimming were read from the DNA, whereas the V and J calls and clone size are those reported in that table. The sample shows around 22,000 clones, around 92% of them seen only once. In germline, CDR1 is MGHRA, CDR2 YSYEKL. Between the trimmed V and J ends, which lost 0 bases and 1 base, there was a span of 10 bases. The CDR3 consists of 15 residues. The sample holds a few counts of this clone. In the same sample, other DNA sequences code for this CDR3.

This sequence was found in a woman aged 70 to 79 with active COVID-19. J is TRBJ2-7 and V is TRBV4-1; a possible D gene is TRBD1 (6 bases). The sample taken for sequencing was peripheral blood. CDR3: CASSQEQGLSYEQYF. The DNA for the CDR3 is TGCGCCAGCAGCCAAGAGCAGGGGCTATCCTACGAGCAGTACTTC.